Included here is one T cell receptor (beta chain) sequence, with context. The data belong to a study of control samples from healthy donors and cancer patients. Profiling relied on immunoSEQ multiplex PCR, and the TCRdb table lists in-frame clones only, not all of them. The table has roughly 63,000 clones, around 90% seen once. Per the germline V gene, CDR1 is LNHDA and CDR2 is SQIVND (reference sequence). The CDR3 has 16 amino acids. V shed 6 bases and J 3 bases; nucleotides not matched to a gene: 7. The clonotype was recovered from a man between 60 and 70 years old with colorectal cancer. Sequencing was done on a sample of PBMCs. The chain employs TRBV19 and TRBJ2-1; 11 positions match TRBD2. The CDR3 reads CASRVLAGGLYNEQFF. The DNA of the CDR3 is TGTGCCAGTAGGGTCCTAGCGGGGGGCCTCTACAATGAGCAGTTCTTC.